This T cell receptor (beta chain) was sequenced in a study of metastatic and nonmetastatic thyroid tumors. This clone has a handful of counts. The CDR3 covers 17 residues. Germline V CDR1 and CDR2: SNHLY, FYNNEI. Trimming took 1 base from V and 2 from J; bases not matched to a gene: 9. All patients were untreated before thyroid surgery. Via MiXCR, TCRdb re-called the PCR reads. Found here are under 9,500 clones, around 30% of them singletons; the top ten hold over 10%. The sample comprised adjacent normal tissue. The TCR comes from a female donor with papillary thyroid cancer or a benign thyroid nodule (not recorded which). Some clones in this sample may be carry-over from other donors' samples. V is TRBV2 and J is TRBJ2-7, with TRBD1 matching 9 bases. The CDR3 bases are TGTGCCAGCAGTGAAGGGGGGACAGGGTTGGAAACCTACGAGCAGTACTTC. This codes for CASSEGGTGLETYEQYF.